This paragraph covers one T cell receptor beta chain sequence. Its matching antigen is unknown. This CDR3 is built from 14 residues. V lost 7 bases and J 8 bases, leaving 20 bases between the germline ends. The germline gives CDR1 MGHDK, CDR2 SYGVNS. 5'RACE with 10-nucleotide random UMIs generated the cDNA. TCRdb passed the 5' RACE reads through MiXCR, listing each CDR3 protein once. The sample gives about 70,000 distinct CDR3 sequences, roughly 3.1% of which show up once; roughly 5.2% is in the top ten. The data stem from a study of neurological immune-mediated disorders. Study-wide results and limits: No clinical or MRI feature was associated with the multiple sclerosis repertoire cluster. It was the repertoires of 18 of 34 multiple sclerosis patients that phylogenetic grouping placed in one related-CDR3 cluster, which is a possible signature. Multiple sclerosis, the disease with the least TCR clonal expansion, fell below healthy controls, whereas HTLV-1-associated myelopathy showed the most.

Sequenced material: PBMCs. This rearrangement joins TRBV25-1 to TRBJ1-2; D possibly corresponds to TRBD1 (5 bases). This clonotype originated in a woman aged 45-60 years with multiple sclerosis. The DNA for the CDR3 is TGTGCCAGCAATGCACTAGGGAAAGGGGACGGCTACACCTTC. Its protein is CASNALGKGDGYTF.